One sample yielded the 4 T cell receptor beta chains listed below, sequenced in a study of cytomegalovirus exposure and HLA in healthy donors. With 60 Vbeta and 13 Jbeta primers, the PCR was carried out. Using immunoSEQ multiplex PCR, the repertoire was profiled, and TCRdb retains in-frame clones only, with some absent. The table lists more than 110,000 clones, around 80% of them singletons. The sequencing input was PBMCs. The receptors stem from a man aged 25-45 years in good health and CMV-seronegative.

J is TRBJ2-1 and V is TRBV7-3, with 7 positions matching TRBD2. Trimming cost V 2 bases and J 4 bases; bases outside gene matches: 8. The CDR3 length is 16 residues. The germline V gene encodes CDR1 SGHTA and CDR2 FQGTGA. The CDR3 DNA follows: TGTGCCAGCAGCTTACGGCGGCTAGCGGTTTACAATGAGCAGTTCTTC. This codes for CASSLRRLAVYNEQFF. The complete variable domain, with remaining parts taken from reference TRBV7-3 and TRBJ2-1, reads GAGVSQTPSNKVTEKGKYVELRCDPISGHTALYWYRQSLGQGPEFLIYFQGTGAADDSGLPNDRFFAVRPEGSVSTLKIQRTERGDSAVYLCASSLRRLAVYNEQFFGPGTRLTVL.

The CDR3 loop reads CASSLEFGAATIYF. The CDR3 nucleotides are TGCGCCAGCAGCTTGGAATTTGGGGCTGCCACCATATATTTT. The V and J genes are TRBV5-1 and TRBJ1-3, with D perhaps TRBD1 (5 bases). The V gene lost 0 bases and the J gene lost 9 bases, with 13 bases spanning the gap. CDR3 length: 14 residues. Germline-derived CDR1 and CDR2 are SGHRS and YFSETQ.

The J gene is TRBJ2-3, the V gene TRBV15; D not resolved. Germline V gene lookup returns CDR1 LNHNV and CDR2 YYDKDF (reference sequence). Trimming pared 0 bases from V and 1 base from J, leaving 8 bases between. This CDR3 region has 15 residues. The CDR3 sequence is CATSRDQAGTDTQYF. DNA for the CDR3: TGTGCCACCAGCAGAGATCAGGCAGGCACAGATACGCAGTATTTT.

The chain combines TRBV2 with TRBJ2-4; D uncertain. The V end was cut by 6 bases, the J end by 2 bases, with 8 bases between. The CDR3 has 13 amino acids. Germline loops: CDR1 SNHLY, CDR2 FYNNEI. CDR3 amino acids: CASRSGPKNIQYF. For the CDR3, the DNA is TGTGCCAGCAGGTCCGGTCCCAAAAACATTCAGTACTTC.